Described below is a single T cell receptor beta chain sequence and its context. This sample is drawn from a study of T cells in Graves' hyperthyroidism and ophthalmopathy. The germline CDR1 and CDR2 sequences are SGHTA and FQGNSA. The CDR3 runs to 15 residues. J lost 5 bases, V lost 4 bases, and 6 bases had no gene match. TCR beta CDR3 sequences were amplified from RNA transcripts. First-round RT-PCR of the TCR CDR3 relied on the HTBI primer set. TCRdb reprocessed the multiplex PCR reads via MiXCR and lists one record per CDR3 protein. The sample has 350,000 to 400,000 distinct CDR3 sequences; 15% are singletons.

This rearrangement joins TRBV7-2 to TRBJ2-5, with 11 nucleotides matching TRBD2. Sequencing was carried out using blood. The sequence was collected from a woman aged 25 to 45 with Graves' hyperthyroidism. The CDR3 DNA follows: TGTGCCAGCAGCTCGGATCTAGCGGGAGGTGAGACCCAGTACTTC. Translation gives CASSSDLAGGETQYF.